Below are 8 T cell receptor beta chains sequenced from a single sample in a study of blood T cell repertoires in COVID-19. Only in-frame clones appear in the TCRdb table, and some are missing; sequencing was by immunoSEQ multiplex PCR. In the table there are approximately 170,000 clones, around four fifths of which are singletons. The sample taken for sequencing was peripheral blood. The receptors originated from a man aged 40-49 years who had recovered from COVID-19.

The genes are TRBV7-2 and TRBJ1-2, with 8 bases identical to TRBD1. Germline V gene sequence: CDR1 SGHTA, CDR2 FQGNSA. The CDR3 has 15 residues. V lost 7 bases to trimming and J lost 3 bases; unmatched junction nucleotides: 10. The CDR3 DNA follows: TGTGCCAGCATCCTAACAGGGGGAGCTCACTATGGCTACACCTTC. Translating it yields CASILTGGAHYGYTF. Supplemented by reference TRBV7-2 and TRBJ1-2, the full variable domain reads GAGVSQSPSNKVTEKGKDVELRCDPISGHTALYWYRQSLGQGLEFLIYFQGNSAPDKSGLPSDRFSAERTGGSVSTLTIQRTQQEDSAVYLCASILTGGAHYGYTFGSGTRLTVV.

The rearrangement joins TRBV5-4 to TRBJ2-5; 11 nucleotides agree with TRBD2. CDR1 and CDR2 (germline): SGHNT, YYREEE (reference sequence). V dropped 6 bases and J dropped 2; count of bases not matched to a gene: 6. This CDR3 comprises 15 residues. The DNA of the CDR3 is TGTGCCAGCATGTTAGCGGGGGGGGTACAAGAGACCCAGTACTTC. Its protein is CASMLAGGVQETQYF.

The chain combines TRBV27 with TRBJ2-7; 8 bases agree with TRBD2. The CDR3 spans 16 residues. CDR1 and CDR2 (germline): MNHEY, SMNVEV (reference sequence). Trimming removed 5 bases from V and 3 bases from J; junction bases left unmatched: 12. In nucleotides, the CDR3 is TGTGCCAGCAGTCGAAAACTAGCGGCCAAGGTCTACGAGCAGTACTTC. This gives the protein CASSRKLAAKVYEQYF.

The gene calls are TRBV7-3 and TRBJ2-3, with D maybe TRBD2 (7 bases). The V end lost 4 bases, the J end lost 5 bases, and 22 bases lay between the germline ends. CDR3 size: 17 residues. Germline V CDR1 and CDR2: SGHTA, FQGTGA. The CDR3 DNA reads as TGTGCCAGCAGCTCCCCCCAGGGGCGGGGGTCGTTAGATACGCAGTATTTT. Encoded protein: CASSSPQGRGSLDTQYF.

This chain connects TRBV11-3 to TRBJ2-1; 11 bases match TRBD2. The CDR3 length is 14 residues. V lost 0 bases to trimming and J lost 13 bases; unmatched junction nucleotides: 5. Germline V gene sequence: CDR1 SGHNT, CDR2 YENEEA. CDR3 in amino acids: CASSLDSLAGGQFF. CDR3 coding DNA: TGTGCCAGCAGCTTAGATTCCCTAGCGGGGGGACAGTTCTTC.

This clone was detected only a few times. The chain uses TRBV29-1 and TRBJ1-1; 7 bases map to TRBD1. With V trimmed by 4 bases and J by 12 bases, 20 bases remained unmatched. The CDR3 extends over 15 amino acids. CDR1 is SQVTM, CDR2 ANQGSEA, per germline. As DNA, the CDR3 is TGCAGCGTTGTAAATTCTGGGACAGCGCTTAGGGGAACTTTCTTT. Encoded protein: CSVVNSGTALRGTFF.

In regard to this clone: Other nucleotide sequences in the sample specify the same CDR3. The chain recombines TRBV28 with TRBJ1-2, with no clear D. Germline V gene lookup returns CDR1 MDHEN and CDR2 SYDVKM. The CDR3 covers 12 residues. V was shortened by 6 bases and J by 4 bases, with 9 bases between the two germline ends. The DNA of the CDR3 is TGTGCCAGCAGCTCAGGTTCCTATGGCTACACCTTC. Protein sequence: CASSSGSYGYTF.

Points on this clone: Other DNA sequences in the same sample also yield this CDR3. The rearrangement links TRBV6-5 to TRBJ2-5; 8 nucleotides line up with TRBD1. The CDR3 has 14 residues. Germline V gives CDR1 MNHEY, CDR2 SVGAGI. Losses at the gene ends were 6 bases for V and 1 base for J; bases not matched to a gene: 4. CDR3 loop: CASSRQGSQETQYF. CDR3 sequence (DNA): TGTGCCAGCAGCCGACAGGGGTCCCAAGAGACCCAGTACTTC.